The 27 T cell receptor beta chains presented below share a single source sample, sequenced in a study of CD8+ T cells in alopecia areata. Reverse transcription of extracted RNA yielded cDNA, which provided the sequencing template. Measured with immunoSEQ multiplex PCR; TCRdb has only the in-frame clones, and not every one. The table records 150,000 to 200,000 clones, around 56% of them present only once. Treatment in this sample: oral pan-JAK inhibitor, 5-10 mg twice daily. Source: CD4+ T cells sorted from blood, taken at week 4, from a patient treated with tofacitinib. The receptor source for this set is a human donor with alopecia areata.

The table lists this clone with a few counts. This rearrangement joins TRBV18 to TRBJ1-4; D call uncertain. Germline V gene data show CDR1 as KGHSH and CDR2 as LQKENI. V gave up 3 bases and J gave up 3 bases, with 8 bases separating them. The CDR3 loop spans 14 amino acids. CDR3 nucleotide sequence: TGTGCCAGCTCACCGGGCCAGTCTAATGAAAAACTGTTTTTT. Translating it yields CASSPGQSNEKLFF.

This clone turned up a few times. V is TRBV5-5 and J is TRBJ2-3; D is perhaps TRBD1 (6 bases). The V end lost 2 bases, the J end lost 1 base, and 20 bases lay between the germline ends. Germline assignment: CDR1 SGHKS and CDR2 YYEKEE (reference sequence). There are 18 residues in the CDR3. CDR3 amino acids: CASSLGQGMARGTDTQYF. CDR3 coding DNA: TGTGCCAGCAGCTTAGGTCAGGGGATGGCTCGCGGCACAGATACGCAGTATTTT.

This clone was counted only a few times. This rearrangement joins TRBV10-3 to TRBJ2-5; 9 nucleotides align to TRBD1. Germline CDR1 and CDR2: ENHRY and SYGVKD. The junction had 4 bases not matched to a gene; V was cut back by 6 bases and J by 5 bases. This CDR3 region has 13 residues. For the CDR3, the DNA is TGTGCCATCAGAGGAGGACAGGGGGAGACCCAGTACTTC. Protein: CAIRGGQGETQYF.

The rearrangement uses TRBV28 and TRBJ2-7, with no clear D. Germline values: CDR1 MDHEN, CDR2 SYDVKM. V was cut by 5 bases and J by 3 bases, with 5 bases left in between. This CDR3 contains 11 residues. CDR3 in DNA: TGTGCCAGCAGTACTTACTACGAGCAGTACTTC. Its translation: CASSTYYEQYF.

The chain carries TRBV30 and TRBJ1-2; D is unclear. From germline, CDR1 is GTSNPN and CDR2 SVGIG (reference sequence). The CDR3 loop spans 11 amino acids. V dropped 0 bases and J dropped 7 bases, with 6 bases sitting between them. For the CDR3, the DNA is TGTGCCTGGAGTGTACTCCCTGGCTACACCTTC. Translation gives CAWSVLPGYTF. Based on the CDR3 plus reference TRBV30 and TRBJ1-2, the full variable domain is SQTIHQWPATLVQPVGSPLSLECTVEGTSNPNLYWYRQAAGRGLQLLFYSVGIGQISSEVPQNLSASRPQDRQFILSSKKLLLSDSGFYLCAWSVLPGYTFGSGTRLTVV.

This sequence joins TRBV2 and TRBJ1-3; 7 bases align to TRBD1. Germline V gives CDR1 SNHLY, CDR2 FYNNEI. Trimming cost V 2 bases and J 1 base; bases outside gene matches: 5. The CDR3 runs 16 residues. The CDR3 coding sequence is TGTGCCAGCAGTGAACAACCGGGACAGTCTGGAAACACCATATATTTT. This translates into CASSEQPGQSGNTIYF.

There are a few counts of this clone. The chain links TRBV7-9 to TRBJ1-6; D is undetermined. V was shortened by 5 bases and J by 9 bases, with 11 bases between the two germline ends. Germline V CDR1 and CDR2: SEHNR, FQNEAQ (reference sequence). The CDR3 contains 13 residues. The CDR3 DNA is TGTGCCAGCAGCCCAGAGGAGGGTTCACCCCTCCACTTT. This translates into CASSPEEGSPLHF.

The chain recombines TRBV9 with TRBJ1-2, with a tentative D call TRBD1 (6 bases). This CDR3 has 13 residues. The V gene lost 0 bases and the J gene lost 5 bases, with 8 bases spanning the gap. Germline CDR1 is SGDLS and CDR2 is YYNGEE. CDR3 coding DNA: TGTGCCAGCAGCGTAGGGACAGAATATGGCTACACCTTC. This sequence encodes CASSVGTEYGYTF. Combining the CDR3 with reference TRBV9 and TRBJ1-2 gives the whole variable domain DSGVTQTPKHLITATGQRVTLRCSPRSGDLSVYWYQQSLDQGLQFLIQYYNGEERAKGNILERFSAQQFPDLHSELNLSSLELGDSALYFCASSVGTEYGYTFGSGTRLTVV.

The chain is built from TRBV5-1 and TRBJ2-2; D is possibly TRBD1 (6 bases). Trimming stripped 3 bases from V and 4 bases from J, with 10 bases between. The CDR3 sequence is 14 residues long. The germline V gene encodes CDR1 SGHRS and CDR2 YFSETQ. CDR3 loop: CASSWGQTTGELFF. Here the CDR3 DNA reads TGCGCCAGCAGCTGGGGGCAGACCACCGGGGAGCTGTTTTTT.

This clone was counted a few times. V is TRBV29-1 and J is TRBJ1-2, with a weak D call TRBD1 (5 bases). Germline V gene sequence: CDR1 SQVTM, CDR2 ANQGSEA. The V end lost 2 bases, the J end lost 7 bases, and 14 bases lay between the germline ends. This CDR3 has 13 amino acids. CDR3 sequence: CSVEWQGASGYTF. The CDR3, as DNA: TGCAGCGTTGAATGGCAGGGTGCGAGTGGCTACACCTTC. The full variable domain, in which reference TRBV29-1 and TRBJ1-2 provide the parts outside the CDR3, is SAVISQKPSRDICQRGTSLTIQCQVDSQVTMMFWYRQQPGQSLTLIATANQGSEATYESGFVIDKFPISRPNLTFSTLTVSNMSPEDSSIYLCSVEWQGASGYTFGSGTRLTVV.

The chain uses TRBV7-8 and TRBJ2-6; a weak D match, TRBD2 (5 bases). Deletions cut 5 bases from V and 0 bases from J, with 17 bases between. Germline V gene sequence: CDR1 SGHVS, CDR2 FQNEAQ. The CDR3 runs to 18 residues. CDR3 coding DNA: TGTGCCAGCAGCCCGCAAACGACGGGGAGCTCTGGGGCCAACGTCCTGACTTTC. Translating gives CASSPQTTGSSGANVLTF. The complete variable domain, with remaining parts taken from reference TRBV7-8 and TRBJ2-6, reads GAGVSQSPRYKVAKRGQDVALRCDPISGHVSLFWYQQALGQGPEFLTYFQNEAQLDKSGLPSDRFFAERPEGSVSTLKIQRTQQEDSAVYLCASSPQTTGSSGANVLTFGAGSRLTVL.

This clone has just a few counts. V and J are TRBV5-1 and TRBJ2-5, with 7 positions matching TRBD2. CDR1 and CDR2 from the germline V gene are SGHRS and YFSETQ. The CDR3 totals 15 residues. V dropped 0 bases and J dropped 4; count of bases not matched to a gene: 6. In DNA, the CDR3 is TGCGCCAGCAGCTTGGGCGCAGGGAGGGGAGAGACCCAGTACTTC. Its protein is CASSLGAGRGETQYF.

Only one count was recorded for this clone. J is TRBJ2-5 and V is TRBV7-9; maybe TRBD2 (7 bases). The CDR3 is 15 residues long. CDR1 and CDR2 (germline): SEHNR, FQNEAQ (reference sequence). Trimming stripped 5 bases from V and 5 bases from J, with 18 bases between. CDR3 region: CASSPIGGAGETQYF. CDR3 nucleotides: TGTGCCAGCAGCCCCATAGGGGGGGCTGGCGAGACCCAGTACTTC.

J is TRBJ2-3 and V is TRBV7-3; D is undetermined. Germline V gene lookup returns CDR1 SGHTA and CDR2 FQGTGA. The CDR3 consists of 12 residues. The V end lost 4 bases, the J end lost 2 bases, and 4 bases lay between the germline ends. CDR3 in amino acids: CASSSHTDTQYF. Written as DNA, the CDR3 is TGTGCCAGCAGCTCCCACACAGATACGCAGTATTTT.

The sample holds a few counts of this clone. The gene calls are TRBV11-2 and TRBJ2-7; 10 nucleotides agree with TRBD2. The V and J ends lost 5 bases and 3 bases, in that order; junction bases with no gene match: 1. Germline-derived CDR1 and CDR2 are SGHAT and FQNNGV. CDR3 size: 13 residues. The CDR3 protein is CASSRTSGYEQYF. The CDR3, as DNA: TGTGCCAGCAGCCGGACTAGCGGCTACGAGCAGTACTTC. Using reference TRBV11-2 and TRBJ2-7 for the parts outside the CDR3, the full variable domain is EAGVAQSPRYKIIEKRQSVAFWCNPISGHATLYWYQQILGQGPKLLIQFQNNGVVDDSQLPKDRFSAERLKGVDSTLKIQPAKLEDSAVYLCASSRTSGYEQYFGPGTRLTVT.

V and J are TRBV4-1 and TRBJ2-3, with a weak D call TRBD2 (5 bases). Trimming pared 0 bases from V and 5 bases from J, leaving 6 bases between. The CDR3 is made up of 13 amino acids. CDR1 is MGHRA and CDR2 is YSYEKL in the germline V gene. CDR3 residues: CASSQDAGDTQYF. The CDR3 region has the DNA TGCGCCAGCAGCCAAGATGCGGGAGATACGCAGTATTTT.

As DNA, the CDR3 is TGTGCCAGCAGCTTGGCTGGTTTATTGGACTATGGCTACACCTTC. Protein sequence: CASSLAGLLDYGYTF. This chain uses TRBV5-8 with TRBJ1-2; no reliable D call. CDR1 SGHTS and CDR2 YDEGEE come from the germline V gene. This CDR3 is 15 amino acids long. Trimming removed 0 bases at V and 3 bases at J, with 12 bases between.

This sequence joins TRBV29-1 and TRBJ2-7; 9 nucleotides line up with TRBD1. Unmatched junction bases numbered 3, after V lost 3 bases and J lost 3 bases. The CDR3 runs 13 residues. Germline CDR1 SQVTM, CDR2 ANQGSEA. The CDR3 here is CSVETGGYYEQYF. CDR3 DNA: TGCAGCGTTGAGACAGGGGGATACTACGAGCAGTACTTC.

This clone occurred a few times. This chain links TRBV2 with TRBJ1-2; TRBD1 might be the D (5 bases). The CDR3 covers 13 residues. The V end lost 6 bases, the J end lost 5 bases, and 13 bases lay between the germline ends. CDR1 SNHLY and CDR2 FYNNEI come from the germline V gene. CDR3 sequence reads: CASSAQGFYGYTF. DNA of the CDR3: TGTGCCAGCAGCGCCCAGGGATTTTATGGCTACACCTTC.

Only a few counts were recorded for this clone. The CDR3 DNA sequence: TGTGCCCGAAGACTCCTCAATGAGCAGTTCTTC. Its protein is CARRLLNEQFF. The chain links TRBV30 to TRBJ2-1; D is unresolved. Germline V gene lookup returns CDR1 GTSNPN and CDR2 SVGIG (reference sequence). CDR3 length equals 11 residues. The ends were cut back, 8 bases at V and 6 bases at J, with 11 bases in the middle.

The chain recombines TRBV29-1 with TRBJ1-2; TRBD1 might be the D (6 bases). The CDR3 totals 12 residues. CDR1 is SQVTM and CDR2 is ANQGSEA in the germline V gene. Trimming stripped 7 bases from V and 3 bases from J, with 12 bases between. The CDR3 region is CSAKRQDYGYTF. CDR3 sequence (DNA): TGCAGCGCAAAAAGACAGGACTATGGCTACACCTTC.

CDR3 nucleotide sequence: TGTGCCATCAGTACCGGGACTAGCGAGTCGGAGCAGTTCTTC. Translation gives CAISTGTSESEQFF. The chain employs TRBV10-3 and TRBJ2-1; TRBD2 matches at 10 bases. CDR3 size: 14 residues. Germline CDR1 is ENHRY and CDR2 is SYGVKD. Trimming at V came to 5 bases and at J to 10 bases, leaving 8 bases not matched to a gene.

V usage is TRBV28 and J usage is TRBJ1-2; TRBD1 aligns across 8 bases. The CDR3 extends over 15 amino acids. Looked up from germline, CDR1 is MDHEN and CDR2 is SYDVKM. The trim removed 5 bases at V and 2 bases at J, leaving 7 bases unmatched. The DNA for the CDR3 is TGTGCCAGCAGTCCGGGGGACAGGCGGAACTATGGCTACACCTTC. It is translated as CASSPGDRRNYGYTF.

V and J are TRBV30 and TRBJ2-6; D remains unclear. Germline V gene sequence: CDR1 GTSNPN, CDR2 SVGIG (reference sequence). V lost 3 bases to trimming and J lost 6 bases, with 6 bases between them. This CDR3 contains 12 residues. CDR3 protein: CAWSSQANVLTF. The CDR3 DNA reads as TGTGCCTGGAGCAGCCAGGCCAACGTCCTGACTTTC.

This clone was recorded once. The V and J genes are TRBV7-2 and TRBJ2-7, with D tentatively TRBD1 (5 bases). The CDR3 sequence is 13 residues long. CDR1 and CDR2 from the germline V gene are SGHTA and FQGNSA. Trimming removed 5 bases at V and 3 bases at J, with 11 bases between. The CDR3 bases are TGTGCCAGCAGCCGACAGAGGAACTACGAGCAGTACTTC. Amino acids: CASSRQRNYEQYF.

V gene TRBV10-2 combines with J gene TRBJ2-2, with D possibly matching TRBD2 (5 bases). Germline assignment: CDR1 WSHSY and CDR2 SAAADI. V was shortened by 7 bases and J by 4 bases, with 13 bases between the two germline ends. The CDR3 runs 14 residues. CDR3 sequence: CASKAGVGTGELFF. The CDR3 DNA sequence: TGCGCCAGCAAGGCCGGGGTGGGCACCGGGGAGCTGTTTTTT.

For the CDR3, the DNA is TGTGCCAGCAGCTTAGTCCCGGGCTCGCAGTCCTACGAGCAGTACTTC. Its translation is CASSLVPGSQSYEQYF. The chain couples TRBV7-2 to TRBJ2-7; D is unresolved. The CDR3 runs to 16 residues. The germline V gene encodes CDR1 SGHTA and CDR2 FQGNSA. V was trimmed by 1 base and J by 1 base, leaving 14 bases between them.